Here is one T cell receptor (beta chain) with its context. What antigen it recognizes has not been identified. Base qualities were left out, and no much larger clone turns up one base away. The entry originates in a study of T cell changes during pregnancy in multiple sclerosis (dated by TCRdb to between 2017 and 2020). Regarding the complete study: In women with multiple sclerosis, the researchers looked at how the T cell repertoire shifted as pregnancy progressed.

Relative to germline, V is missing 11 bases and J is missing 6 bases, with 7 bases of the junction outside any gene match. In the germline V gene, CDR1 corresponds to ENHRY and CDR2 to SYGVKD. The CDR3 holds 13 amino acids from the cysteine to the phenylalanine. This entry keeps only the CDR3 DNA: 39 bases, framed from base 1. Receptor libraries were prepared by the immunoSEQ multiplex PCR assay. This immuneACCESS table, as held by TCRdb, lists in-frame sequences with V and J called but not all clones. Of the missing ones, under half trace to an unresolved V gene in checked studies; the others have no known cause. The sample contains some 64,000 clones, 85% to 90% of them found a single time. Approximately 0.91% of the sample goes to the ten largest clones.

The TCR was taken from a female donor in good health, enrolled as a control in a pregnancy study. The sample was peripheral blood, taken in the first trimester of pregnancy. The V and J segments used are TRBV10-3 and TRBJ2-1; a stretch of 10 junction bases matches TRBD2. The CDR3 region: CAASGGAANEQFF. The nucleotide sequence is TGTGCCGCCAGCGGGGGGGCTGCCAATGAGCAGTTCTTC.